The present T cell receptor (beta chain) was sequenced within a study of Graves' ophthalmopathy and Graves' hyperthyroidism listed by TCRdb under 2018. About the study as a whole: Hyperthyroidism was considered stable if no progression to ophthalmopathy occurred within 18 months of follow-up. The study used TCR beta repertoire signatures to distinguish Graves' ophthalmopathy from Graves' hyperthyroidism and to predict progression to ophthalmopathy. T-cell repertoires of thyroid tissue and blood were compared in over five hyperthyroidism patients. To explore V-J signatures that distinguish ophthalmopathy from hyperthyroidism, a discovery set of under 110 patients was enrolled, made up of more than 40 with ophthalmopathy and 55 to 65 with stable hyperthyroidism. Following sampling, methimazole starting at 30 mg daily was administered to hyperthyroidism patients, and high-dose intravenous methylprednisolone was administered to ophthalmopathy patients. The independent validation cohort included about 19 hyperthyroidism patients plus 17 patients who later progressed from hyperthyroidism to ophthalmopathy. In total, approximately 130 blood samples were TCR-sequenced: fewer than 50 ophthalmopathy, over 70 hyperthyroidism and some 17 hyperthyroidism-to-ophthalmopathy patients. Results and caveats for the whole study, not just this receptor: No statistical method was used to predetermine the sample size, and group allocation was not hidden from the investigators. In cross-validation, the 13-signature model distinguished ophthalmopathy from stable hyperthyroidism with about 87% sensitivity and about 84% specificity, and in the test set the corresponding values were approximately 80% and 75%. Most expanded thyroid clonotypes with frequency above 0.001 were also detected in blood, suggesting blood repertoires may reflect the thyroid immune response. In validation, the model predicted ophthalmopathy progression with 55% to 71% sensitivity and roughly 72% specificity; some 13 predicted patients were CT-confirmed with GO in a median of roughly 6.8 months.

For repertoire sequencing, TCR beta CDR3 regions were amplified from RNA transcripts. The first round of RT-PCR was done with HTBI primers and the Qiagen OneStep RT-PCR kit, and was followed by a second round of multiplex PCR, then size selection and purification. Libraries were sequenced on an Illumina HiSeq2000 using paired-end 100 bp reads. In the source study's methods: SOAPnuke was used to process the reads, removing any read that contained adapters or uncalled bases, had a mean Phred below 15, or lacked an exact match to the constant primer or identifier. COPE v1.2.5 was used to merge the high-quality paired reads. Clonotypes were defined as unique nucleotide sequences and were aligned to IMGT TRB V, D and J references using MiTCR v1.1. The analysis was limited to V-J combinations with a frequency above 0.0001, which together covered 99% to 99.2% of the repertoires. A TCR clonal expansion and chaos score per V-J combination was defined as the ratio of F50 clonal expansion to chaos observed in the TCRdist matrix. Features were reduced by Welch's t-statistics and random forest to around 13 V-J combinations, which fed a naive Bayes classifier. The similarity between thyroid and blood repertoires was quantified using the Morisita-Horn index. The public reads were quality trimmed at Q25 with fastp and then assembled into clones with MiXCR by TCRdb, keeping productive beta chains. Each CDR3 protein gets just one entry, which takes the most common genes and DNA from the rows behind it. TCRdb's processing, not the authors', yielded these V and J calls. This sample holds about 1.2 million distinct CDR3 sequences; about 40% were observed only once. The ten largest clones add up to over 8.5% of the sample.

Its CDR3 holds 13 amino acids, cysteine through phenylalanine. Only CDR3 DNA is held: 39 bases, read in frame from base 1. The germline V gene (reference sequence) gives CDR1 as LNHNV and CDR2 as YYDKDF. V was cut back by 5 bases and J by 7 bases, leaving a gap of 14 bases between them. Hyperthyroidism patients were newly diagnosed, with disease duration under 2 months, and aged 18 to 65 years. Anyone with other autoimmune diseases, uncontrolled infections, pregnancy or lactation was excluded from the study. Clinical symptoms, serum thyroxine, TRAb, thyroid ultrasound and orbital computed tomography were used for diagnosis. Total RNA was extracted using Trizol reagent, and RNA quality was checked on an Agilent 2100 Bioanalyzer. With respect to this clonotype: Its specific antigen is unknown. No clone much larger than this one lies a single base away; base qualities are absent.

The sequence links TRBV15 to TRBJ1-2, and possibly TRBD1, on 6 matching bases. Sequenced: peripheral blood or thyroid tissue (not recorded which). The TCR sequence derives from an adult man with Graves' hyperthyroidism. The sequence in DNA is TGTGCCACCAGCGGAGGGGGGCTTGGTGGCTACACCTTC. The resulting protein is CATSGGGLGGYTF. Joined to the reference TRBV15 and TRBJ1-2 proteins, this CDR3 gives the full variable domain: DAMVIQNPRYQVTQFGKPVTLSCSQTLNHNVMYWYQQKSSQAPKLLFHYYDKDFNNEADTPDNFQSRRPNTSFCFLDIRSPGLGDTAMYLCATSGGGLGGYTFGSGTRLTVV.